This T cell receptor beta chain was recorded in a study of blood T cells in healthy people across ages. Study observations and caveats: Compared with aged donors, long-lived donors showed fewer expanded clones, suggesting selection.

Around 10 milliliters of peripheral blood were drawn from each donor. V lost 0 bases, J lost 4 bases, and 13 bases lay in between. The CDR3 is 17 residues long. In germline, CDR1 is LGHNA, CDR2 YSLEER. Next came a second PCR, run for 7 to 11 cycles, which used a sample-barcoded 5' primer along with a J-beta primer mix. Template switching added a 12-random-nucleotide identifier to every cDNA molecule. From the 5' RACE reads, TCRdb called clonotypes with MiXCR, one entry per CDR3 protein. The profile shows about 1.8 million distinct CDR3 sequences, roughly 49% of them singletons. On this clonotype itself: The antigen remains unidentified.

Sequencing used blood. The rearrangement uses TRBV4-3 and TRBJ1-6; a possible D gene is TRBD1 (6 bases). This receptor was identified in a woman in her thirties or forties in good health. In DNA form, the CDR3 reads TGCGCCAGCAGCCAAGATCGGGCAGGGGCATATAATTCACCCCTCCACTTT. Residues: CASSQDRAGAYNSPLHF.